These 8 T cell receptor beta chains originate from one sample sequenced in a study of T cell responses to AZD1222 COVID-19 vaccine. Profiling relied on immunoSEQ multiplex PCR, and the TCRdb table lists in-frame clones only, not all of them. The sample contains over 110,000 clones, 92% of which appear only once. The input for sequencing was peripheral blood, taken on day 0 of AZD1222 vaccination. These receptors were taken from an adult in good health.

The CDR3 reads CSASGTGGSDSPLHF. The CDR3 DNA sequence: TGCAGTGCTAGTGGGACAGGGGGCTCAGATTCACCCCTCCACTTT. The chain recombines TRBV20-1 with TRBJ1-6; 12 positions match TRBD1. The V and J ends lost 3 bases and 8 bases, in that order; junction bases with no gene match: 5. Germline V CDR1 and CDR2: DFQATT, SNEGSKA (reference sequence). This CDR3 is built from 15 residues.

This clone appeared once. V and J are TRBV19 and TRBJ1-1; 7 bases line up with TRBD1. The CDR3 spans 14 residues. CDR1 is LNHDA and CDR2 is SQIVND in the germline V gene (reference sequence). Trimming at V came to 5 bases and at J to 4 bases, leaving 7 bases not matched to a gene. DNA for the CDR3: TGTGCCAGTAGTCACGTGGGGGACAGCACTGAAGCTTTCTTT. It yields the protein CASSHVGDSTEAFF.

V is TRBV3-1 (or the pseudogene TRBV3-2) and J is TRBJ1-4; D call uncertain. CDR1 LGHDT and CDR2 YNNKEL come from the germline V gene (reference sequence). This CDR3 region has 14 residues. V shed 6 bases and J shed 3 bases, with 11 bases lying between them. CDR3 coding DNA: TGTGCCAGCAGTCCCGCCGGCCCTAATGAAAAACTGTTTTTT. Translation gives CASSPAGPNEKLFF.

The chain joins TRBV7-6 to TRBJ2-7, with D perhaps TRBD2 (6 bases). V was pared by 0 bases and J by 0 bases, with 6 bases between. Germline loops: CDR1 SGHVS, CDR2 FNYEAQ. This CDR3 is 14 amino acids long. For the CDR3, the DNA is TGTGCCAGCAGCTTAGCGGACTACTCCTACGAGCAGTACTTC. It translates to CASSLADYSYEQYF.

The CDR3 sequence is CASSQDRGLWPQHF. In nucleotides, the CDR3 is TGCGCCAGCAGCCAAGACAGGGGGCTTTGGCCCCAGCATTTT. The chain employs TRBV4-1 and TRBJ1-5, with TRBD1 identical over 8 bases. Germline V CDR1 and CDR2: MGHRA, YSYEKL. This CDR3 is built from 14 residues. After removal of 0 bases from V and 9 bases from J, the junction contained 4 bases not matched to a gene.

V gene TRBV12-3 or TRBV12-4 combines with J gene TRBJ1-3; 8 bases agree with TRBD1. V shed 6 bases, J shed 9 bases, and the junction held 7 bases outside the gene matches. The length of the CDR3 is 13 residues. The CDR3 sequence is CASSSGQGGTIYF. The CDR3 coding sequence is TGTGCCAGCAGCTCCGGACAGGGAGGCACCATATATTTT.

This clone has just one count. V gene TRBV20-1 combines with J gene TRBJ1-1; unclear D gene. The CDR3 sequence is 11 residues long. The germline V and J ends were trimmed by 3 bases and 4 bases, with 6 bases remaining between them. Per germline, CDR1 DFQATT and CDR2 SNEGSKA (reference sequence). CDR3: CSASIRTEAFF. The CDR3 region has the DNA TGCAGTGCTAGTATTCGCACTGAAGCTTTCTTT.

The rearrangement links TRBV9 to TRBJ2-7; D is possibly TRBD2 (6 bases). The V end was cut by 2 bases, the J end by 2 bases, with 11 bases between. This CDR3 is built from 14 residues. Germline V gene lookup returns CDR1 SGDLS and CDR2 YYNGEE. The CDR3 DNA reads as TGTGCCAGCAGCGTGGCGGGGACCCCCTACGAGCAGTACTTC. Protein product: CASSVAGTPYEQYF.